The 13 T cell receptor beta chains reported below all come from one sample, sequenced in a study of radiotherapy plus CTLA-4 blockade in lung cancer. Clones were sequenced by immunoSEQ multiplex PCR, and TCRdb holds only the in-frame ones, with some missing. Of about 97,000 clones in the sample, 60% to 75% were seen once. This sample comprised peripheral blood, obtained from a patient treated with radiotherapy plus ipilimumab. Source of these receptors: a human donor with non-small cell lung cancer who had a partial response to radiotherapy plus ipilimumab. Some clones in this sample may be carry-over from other donors' samples.

The CDR3 DNA reads as TGTGCCAGCAGTTCCGGGACAAATTATCAGCCCCAGCATTTT. As protein: CASSSGTNYQPQHF. The J gene is TRBJ1-5, the V gene TRBV27; TRBD1 is a possible D gene (6 bases). Per germline, CDR1 MNHEY and CDR2 SMNVEV (reference sequence). CDR3 length: 14 residues. V was shortened by 4 bases and J by 5 bases, with 12 bases between the two germline ends.

The chain couples TRBV5-1 to TRBJ1-6, with TRBD1 as a possible D gene (5 bases). Trimming took off 1 base at V and 6 bases at J, with 11 bases between the two ends. Germline V CDR1 and CDR2: SGHRS, YFSETQ. The CDR3 has 15 amino acids. The CDR3 bases are TGCGCCAGCAGCTTGAATCAGGGTACTAATTCACCCCTCCACTTT. Protein: CASSLNQGTNSPLHF.

V is TRBV7-2 and J is TRBJ1-5; unclear D gene. Germline lookup yields CDR1 SGHTA and CDR2 FQGNSA. Deletions cut 5 bases from V and 7 bases from J, with 12 bases between. The CDR3 totals 13 residues. This CDR3 is CASSPKPLQPQHF. The CDR3, as DNA: TGTGCCAGCAGCCCTAAGCCGCTGCAGCCCCAGCATTTT.

The V and J genes are TRBV6-1 and TRBJ1-2; TRBD1 matches 10 bases. The V gene's germline CDR1 is MNHNS and CDR2 SASEGT. This CDR3 is 15 amino acids long. V was pared by 6 bases and J by 0 bases, with 4 bases of the junction left unmatched. The CDR3 sequence is CASSRGQGANYGYTF. The CDR3 DNA is TGTGCCAGCAGCCGCGGACAGGGGGCTAACTATGGCTACACCTTC.

V and J are TRBV19 and TRBJ2-7; 8 bases are a match to TRBD1. CDR3 size: 15 residues. Germline V gives CDR1 LNHDA, CDR2 SQIVND (reference sequence). After removal of 7 bases from V and 0 bases from J, the junction contained 8 bases not matched to a gene. This CDR3 is CASKPQGASSYEQYF. CDR3 nucleotides: TGTGCCAGTAAGCCGCAGGGGGCTAGCTCCTACGAGCAGTACTTC.

The V call is TRBV28, the J call TRBJ1-5; weak D call: TRBD1 (6 bases). The CDR3 spans 18 residues. Germline V lookup: CDR1 MDHEN, CDR2 SYDVKM. V was trimmed by 2 bases and J by 4 bases, leaving 21 bases between them. The CDR3 DNA follows: TGTGCCAGCAGTTTACTCGGAGGGGGGGGCTTAAGGAATCAGCCCCAGCATTTT. This sequence encodes CASSLLGGGGLRNQPQHF.

This clone was recorded only once. This chain connects TRBV10-3 to TRBJ2-3, with D uncertain. The CDR3 has 14 amino acids. V was clipped by 2 bases and J by 3 bases, with 9 bases between them. Germline CDR1 reads ENHRY; CDR2 reads SYGVKD. The CDR3, as DNA: TGTGCCATCAGTGAGACTACTGTGACAGATACGCAGTATTTT. It codes for CAISETTVTDTQYF.

This chain uses TRBV7-6 with TRBJ2-2; D might be TRBD1 (6 bases). With 6 bases removed from V and 8 bases from J, the gap between germline ends came to 10 bases. The length of the CDR3 is 12 residues. Germline V CDR1 and CDR2: SGHVS, FNYEAQ. The CDR3 sequence: CASRLTGGELFF. CDR3 nucleotide sequence: TGTGCCAGCAGACTAACAGGGGGGGAGCTGTTTTTT.

The rearrangement uses TRBV19 and TRBJ2-1, with TRBD2 matching 12 bases. The CDR3 runs 14 residues. The junction had 7 bases not matched to a gene; V was cut back by 9 bases and J by 7 bases. Germline V lookup: CDR1 LNHDA, CDR2 SQIVND (reference sequence). DNA for the CDR3: TGTGCCAGACGGACTAGCGGGGAACCTAATGAGCAGTTCTTC. Protein: CARRTSGEPNEQFF.

This clone has just a few counts. The rearrangement links TRBV4-1 to TRBJ2-5; 7 nucleotides align to TRBD1. The CDR3 sequence is 16 residues long. Germline V gives CDR1 MGHRA, CDR2 YSYEKL. V shed 3 bases and J 2 bases; nucleotides not matched to a gene: 9. Here the CDR3 reads CASSQTPGQTQETQYF. The CDR3, as DNA: TGCGCCAGCAGCCAGACCCCGGGACAGACACAAGAGACCCAGTACTTC.

The chain recombines TRBV5-1 with TRBJ2-1, with 11 bases matching TRBD2. The CDR3 consists of 18 residues. J lost 7 bases, V lost 4 bases, and 16 bases had no gene match. CDR1 and CDR2 from the germline V gene are SGHRS and YFSETQ. CDR3 region: CASSPGLAGNSGWNEQFF. CDR3 nucleotide sequence: TGCGCCAGCAGCCCAGGACTAGCGGGCAACAGTGGGTGGAATGAGCAGTTCTTC. Using reference TRBV5-1 and TRBJ2-1 for the parts outside the CDR3, the full variable domain is KAGVTQTPRYLIKTRGQQVTLSCSPISGHRSVSWYQQTPGQGLQFLFEYFSETQRNKGNFPGRFSGRQFSNSRSEMNVSTLELGDSALYLCASSPGLAGNSGWNEQFFGPGTRLTVL.

The rearrangement uses TRBV6-5 and TRBJ2-1; the D gene is possibly TRBD2 (6 bases). The germline V gene has CDR1 MNHEY and CDR2 SVGAGI. The germline V and J ends were trimmed by 2 bases and 0 bases, with 11 bases remaining between them. The CDR3 covers 16 residues. Here the CDR3 DNA reads TGTGCCAGCAGTTACGGCTCCGGGAGCTCCTACAATGAGCAGTTCTTC. Protein product: CASSYGSGSSYNEQFF.

This chain uses TRBV5-1 with TRBJ2-4, with 7 nucleotides matching TRBD2. Per the germline V gene, CDR1 is SGHRS and CDR2 is YFSETQ. The J segment lost 10 bases and the V segment lost 0 bases, leaving 1 base of the junction unmatched. The CDR3 covers 12 residues. The CDR3: CASSLVGGIQYF. The CDR3 bases are TGCGCCAGCAGCTTGGTGGGAGGGATTCAGTACTTC.